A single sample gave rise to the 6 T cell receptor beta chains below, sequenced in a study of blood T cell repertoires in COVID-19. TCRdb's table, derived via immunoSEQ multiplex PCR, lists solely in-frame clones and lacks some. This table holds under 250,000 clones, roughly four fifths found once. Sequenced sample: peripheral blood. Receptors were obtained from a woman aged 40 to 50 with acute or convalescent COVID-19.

CDR3 sequence reads: CSAGGGQGVYEQYF. CDR3 nucleotide sequence: TGCAGCGCCGGAGGGGGACAGGGAGTCTACGAGCAGTACTTC. The chain links TRBV29-1 to TRBJ2-7; 9 bases are shared with TRBD1. In germline, CDR1 is SQVTM, CDR2 ANQGSEA. Trimming cost V 7 bases and J 3 bases; bases outside gene matches: 10. The CDR3 contains 14 residues.

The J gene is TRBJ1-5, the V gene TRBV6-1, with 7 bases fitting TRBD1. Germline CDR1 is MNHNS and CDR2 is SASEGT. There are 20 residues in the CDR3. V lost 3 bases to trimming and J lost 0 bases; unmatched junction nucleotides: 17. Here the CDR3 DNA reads TGTGCCAGCAGTGAGACTTCGGGCAGGGGGGTTTTTTATAGCAATCAGCCCCAGCATTTT. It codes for CASSETSGRGVFYSNQPQHF.

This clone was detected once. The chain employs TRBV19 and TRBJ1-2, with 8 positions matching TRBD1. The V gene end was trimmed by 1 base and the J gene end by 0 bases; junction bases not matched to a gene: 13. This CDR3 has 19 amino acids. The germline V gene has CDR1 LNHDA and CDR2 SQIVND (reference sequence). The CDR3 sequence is CASSIVGPGQDLPNYGYTF. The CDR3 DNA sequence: TGTGCCAGTAGTATAGTTGGGCCGGGACAGGATTTACCTAACTATGGCTACACCTTC.

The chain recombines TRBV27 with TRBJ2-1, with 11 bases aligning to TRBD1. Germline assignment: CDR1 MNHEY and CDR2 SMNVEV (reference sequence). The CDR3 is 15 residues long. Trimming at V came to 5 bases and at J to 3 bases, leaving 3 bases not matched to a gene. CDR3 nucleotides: TGTGCCAGCAGTCGGACAGGGGGCGACTACAATGAGCAGTTCTTC. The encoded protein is CASSRTGGDYNEQFF.

DNA of the CDR3: TGTGCCAGCAGCCGCTCAGGACTAGCGGGCAATGAGCAGTTCTTC. As protein: CASSRSGLAGNEQFF. The chain recombines TRBV7-2 with TRBJ2-1, with 11 nucleotides matching TRBD2. V gave up 5 bases and J gave up 6 bases; unmatched junction bases: 6. The germline V gene has CDR1 SGHTA and CDR2 FQGNSA. CDR3 length: 15 amino acids.

In nucleotides, the CDR3 is TGTGCCAGCAGCAACCGGGACAGGGAAGATACGCAGTATTTT. Its translation is CASSNRDREDTQYF. The V and J genes are TRBV21-1 and TRBJ2-3; TRBD1 reflects the table's D call only, with no check against the DNA. TRBV21-1 represents a pseudogene. The CDR3 is 14 amino acids.